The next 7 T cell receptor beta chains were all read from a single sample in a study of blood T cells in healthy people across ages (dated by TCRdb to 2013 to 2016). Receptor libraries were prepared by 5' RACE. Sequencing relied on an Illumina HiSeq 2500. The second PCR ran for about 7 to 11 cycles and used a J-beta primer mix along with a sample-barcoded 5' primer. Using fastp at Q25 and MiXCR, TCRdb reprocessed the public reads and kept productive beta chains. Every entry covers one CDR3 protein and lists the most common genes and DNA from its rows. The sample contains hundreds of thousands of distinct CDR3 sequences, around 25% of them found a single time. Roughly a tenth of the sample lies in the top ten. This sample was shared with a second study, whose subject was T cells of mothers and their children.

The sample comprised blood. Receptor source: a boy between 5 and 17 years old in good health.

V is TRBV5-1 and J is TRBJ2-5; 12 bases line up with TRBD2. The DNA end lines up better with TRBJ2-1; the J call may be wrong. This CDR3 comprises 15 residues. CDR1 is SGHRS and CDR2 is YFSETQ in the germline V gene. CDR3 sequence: CASSLMTSGSHEQFF. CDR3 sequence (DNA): TGCGCCAGCAGCTTGATGACTAGCGGGAGCCATGAGCAGTTCTTC.

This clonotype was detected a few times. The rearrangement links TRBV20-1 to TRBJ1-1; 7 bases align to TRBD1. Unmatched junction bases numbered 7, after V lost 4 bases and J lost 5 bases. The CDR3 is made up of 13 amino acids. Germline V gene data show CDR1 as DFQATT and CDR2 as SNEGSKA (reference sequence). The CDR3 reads CSATQQGQTEAFF. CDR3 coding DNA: TGCAGTGCTACTCAACAGGGGCAGACTGAAGCTTTCTTT.

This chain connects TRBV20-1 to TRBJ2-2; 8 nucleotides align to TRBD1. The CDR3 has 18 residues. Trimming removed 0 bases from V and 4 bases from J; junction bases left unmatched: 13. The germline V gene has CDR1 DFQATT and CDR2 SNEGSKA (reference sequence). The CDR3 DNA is TGCAGTGCTAGAGATCCTGGTTCCGGGACAGGTACCACCGGGGAGCTGTTTTTT. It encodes CSARDPGSGTGTTGELFF.

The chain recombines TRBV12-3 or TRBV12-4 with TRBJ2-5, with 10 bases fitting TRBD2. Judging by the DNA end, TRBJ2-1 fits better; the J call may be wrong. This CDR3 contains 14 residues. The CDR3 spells CASSLSGGANEQFF. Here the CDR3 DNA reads TGTGCCAGCAGTTTGAGCGGGGGGGCCAATGAGCAGTTCTTC.

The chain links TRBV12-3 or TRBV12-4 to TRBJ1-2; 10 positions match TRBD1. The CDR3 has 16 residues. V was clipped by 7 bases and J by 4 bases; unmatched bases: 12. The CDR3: CASTAAGTGDGYGYTF. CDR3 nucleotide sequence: TGTGCCAGCACCGCGGCCGGGACAGGGGATGGCTATGGCTACACCTTC.

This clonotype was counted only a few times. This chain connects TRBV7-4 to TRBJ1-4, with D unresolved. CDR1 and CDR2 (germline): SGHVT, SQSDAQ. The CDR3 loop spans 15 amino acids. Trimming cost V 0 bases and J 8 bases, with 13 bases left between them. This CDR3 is CASSLAGRGQEKLFF. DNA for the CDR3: TGTGCCAGCAGCTTAGCCGGCAGAGGCCAGGAAAAACTGTTTTTT.

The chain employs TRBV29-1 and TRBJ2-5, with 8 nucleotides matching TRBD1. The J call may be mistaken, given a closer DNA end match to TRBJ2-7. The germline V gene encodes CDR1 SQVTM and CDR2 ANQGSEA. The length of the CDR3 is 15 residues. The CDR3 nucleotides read TGCAGCGTTTCAAGGGGACAGGACCCCTCCTACGAGCAGTACTTC. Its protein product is CSVSRGQDPSYEQYF.